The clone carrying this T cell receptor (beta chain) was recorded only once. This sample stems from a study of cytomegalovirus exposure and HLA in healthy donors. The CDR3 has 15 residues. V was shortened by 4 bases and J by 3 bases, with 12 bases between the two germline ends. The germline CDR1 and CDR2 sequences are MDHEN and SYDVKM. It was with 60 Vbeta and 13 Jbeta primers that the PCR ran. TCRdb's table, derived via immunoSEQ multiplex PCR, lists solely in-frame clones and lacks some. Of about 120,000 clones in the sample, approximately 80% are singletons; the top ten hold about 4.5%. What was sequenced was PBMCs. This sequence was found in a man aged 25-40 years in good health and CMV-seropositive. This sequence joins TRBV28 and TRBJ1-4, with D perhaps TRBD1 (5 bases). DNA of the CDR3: TGTGCCAGCAGTTCCTTCAGGGCCGCTAATGAAAAACTGTTTTTT. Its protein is CASSSFRAANEKLFF. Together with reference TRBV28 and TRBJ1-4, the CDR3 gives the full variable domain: DVKVTQSSRYLVKRTGEKVFLECVQDMDHENMFWYRQDPGLGLRLIYFSYDVKMKEKGDIPEGYSVSREKKERFSLILESASTNQTSMYLCASSSFRAANEKLFFGSGTQLSVL.